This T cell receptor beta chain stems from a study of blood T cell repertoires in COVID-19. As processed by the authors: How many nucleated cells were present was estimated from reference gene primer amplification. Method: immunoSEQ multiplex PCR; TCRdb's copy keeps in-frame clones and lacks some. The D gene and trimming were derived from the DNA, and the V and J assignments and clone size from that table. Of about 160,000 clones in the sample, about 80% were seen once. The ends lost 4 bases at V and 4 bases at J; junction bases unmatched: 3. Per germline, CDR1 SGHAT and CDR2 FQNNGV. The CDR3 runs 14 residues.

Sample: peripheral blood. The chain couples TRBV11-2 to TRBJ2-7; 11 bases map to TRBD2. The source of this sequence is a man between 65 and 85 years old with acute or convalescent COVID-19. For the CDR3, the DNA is TGTGCCAGCAGCTCCCTAGCGGGAGGTTACGAGCAGTACTTC. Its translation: CASSSLAGGYEQYF.